One sample yielded the 25 T cell receptor beta chains listed below, sequenced in a study of cytomegalovirus exposure and HLA in healthy donors (dated by TCRdb to the late 2010s). The library was made by the immunoSEQ multiplex PCR assay. For the multiplex PCR, a mixture combining 60 forward primers for TCR Vbeta segments and 13 reverse primers for TCR Jbeta segments was used. TCRdb provides this immuneACCESS table in a form limited to in-frame rearrangements. Some clones are lacking; in checked studies, under half of them reflect an unresolved V gene, and why the rest are absent is not known. The sample includes 100,000 to 150,000 clones, with approximately 80% observed a single time. The leading ten clones occupy 1% of the sample. Sequencing was done on a sample of PBMCs. Source of these receptors: a man aged 35 to 55 in good health and CMV-seronegative.

This clone turned up a few times. The chain carries TRBV5-8 and TRBJ1-6; 10 nucleotides agree with TRBD1. CDR1 SGHTS and CDR2 YDEGEE come from the germline V gene. The ends lost 3 bases at V and 7 bases at J; junction bases unmatched: 1. This CDR3 region has 14 residues. CDR3 protein: CASSSTGGNSPLHF. CDR3 coding DNA: TGTGCCAGCAGCTCGACAGGGGGCAATTCACCCCTCCACTTT.

This clone is a singleton in its sample. Other nucleotide sequences from this sample produce the same CDR3. CDR3 loop: CASSDRANYGYTF. In nucleotides, the CDR3 is TGTGCCAGCAGTGACAGGGCTAACTATGGCTACACCTTC. The chain carries TRBV2 and TRBJ1-2, with D tentatively TRBD1 (5 bases). The CDR3 sequence is 13 residues long. Trimming left V 3 bases short and J 0 bases short, with 5 bases between. CDR1 is SNHLY and CDR2 is FYNNEI in the germline V gene. The full variable domain, its missing parts supplied by reference TRBV2 and TRBJ1-2, is EPEVTQTPSHQVTQMGQEVILRCVPISNHLYFYWYRQILGQKVEFLVSFYNNEISEKSEIFDDQFSVERPDGSNFTLKIRSTKLEDSAMYFCASSDRANYGYTFGSGTRLTVV.

The CDR3 nucleotides read TGTGCCAGCAGTACATCAGCGGGGTCCTACGAGCAGTACTTC. It specifies CASSTSAGSYEQYF. The chain has TRBV28 and TRBJ2-7; TRBD2 matches 7 bases. The CDR3 contains 14 residues. The J segment lost 1 base and the V segment lost 5 bases, leaving 5 bases of the junction unmatched. Germline CDR1 and CDR2: MDHEN and SYDVKM.

The V gene is TRBV2, the J gene TRBJ1-5; possible D gene TRBD1, 5 bases. The CDR3 is made up of 12 amino acids. Germline V gene data show CDR1 as SNHLY and CDR2 as FYNNEI. The ends were cut back, 6 bases at V and 9 bases at J, with 12 bases in the middle. This CDR3 reads CASSDGGSPQHF. For the CDR3, the DNA is TGTGCCAGCAGCGACGGGGGGTCGCCCCAGCATTTT.

The chain has TRBV4-2 and TRBJ2-2; 7 positions match TRBD2. Germline-derived CDR1 and CDR2 are LGHNA and YNFKEQ. The CDR3 is made up of 16 amino acids. V dropped 1 base and J dropped 3; count of bases not matched to a gene: 5. The CDR3 protein is CASSQGRTRYTGELFF. In nucleotides, the CDR3 is TGTGCCAGCAGCCAAGGGAGGACTAGATACACCGGGGAGCTGTTTTTT.

The chain is built from TRBV7-2 and TRBJ2-1, with a tentative D call TRBD2 (5 bases). This CDR3 has 16 amino acids. V was cut by 3 bases and J by 4 bases, with 16 bases left in between. Germline V gene data show CDR1 as SGHTA and CDR2 as FQGNSA. The CDR3 coding sequence is TGTGCCAGCAGCTTTAGGGATCGCCCGGGGTACAATGAGCAGTTCTTC. Translation: CASSFRDRPGYNEQFF.

This clone occurred once. V is TRBV6-5 and J is TRBJ1-4; no firm D call. This CDR3 region has 14 residues. The V gene's germline CDR1 is MNHEY and CDR2 SVGAGI. Trimming removed 6 bases from V and 0 bases from J, with 8 bases in between. For the CDR3, the DNA is TGTGCCAGCAGCCGGAGCACAACTAATGAAAAACTGTTTTTT. It yields the protein CASSRSTTNEKLFF.

In this sample, this clone turned up once. This chain uses TRBV6-1 with TRBJ1-2; D is ambiguous. Germline V lookup: CDR1 MNHNS, CDR2 SASEGT. Trimming cost V 4 bases and J 3 bases, with 12 bases left between them. The CDR3 spans 14 residues. The CDR3 spells CASSGRGRDYGYTF. For the CDR3, the DNA is TGTGCCAGCAGTGGCCGGGGTCGGGACTATGGCTACACCTTC.

This clone came up a few times. V and J are TRBV7-7 and TRBJ2-5, with TRBD2 matching over 10 bases. From germline, CDR1 is SSHAT and CDR2 FNYEAQ (reference sequence). This CDR3 has 18 residues. J gave up 4 bases and V 1 base, and 12 bases lay outside the gene matches. CDR3: CASSLGASGGSGGETQYF. CDR3 DNA: TGTGCCAGCAGCTTAGGGGCTAGCGGGGGCTCCGGGGGAGAGACCCAGTACTTC.

The CDR3 region has the DNA TGTGCCAGCAGCCCGACAGGGAGTAGAGAGACCCAGTACTTC. Translated, it gives CASSPTGSRETQYF. The rearrangement joins TRBV5-4 to TRBJ2-5; 7 bases match TRBD1. CDR3 length equals 14 residues. The junction had 7 bases not matched to a gene; V was cut back by 4 bases and J by 4 bases. Germline V gene sequence: CDR1 SGHNT, CDR2 YYREEE (reference sequence).

This sequence joins TRBV5-1 and TRBJ2-7; 9 positions agree with TRBD2. Looked up from germline, CDR1 is SGHRS and CDR2 is YFSETQ. The CDR3 extends over 16 amino acids. The V and J ends lost 0 bases and 3 bases, in that order; junction bases with no gene match: 7. The CDR3 sequence: CASSLGGVAGDYEQYF. CDR3 nucleotides: TGCGCCAGCAGCTTGGGTGGGGTAGCGGGAGACTACGAGCAGTACTTC. Full variable domain (missing parts from reference TRBV5-1 and TRBJ2-7): KAGVTQTPRYLIKTRGQQVTLSCSPISGHRSVSWYQQTPGQGLQFLFEYFSETQRNKGNFPGRFSGRQFSNSRSEMNVSTLELGDSALYLCASSLGGVAGDYEQYFGPGTRLTVT.

The gene calls are TRBV21-1 and TRBJ1-5; TRBD1, the table's D call, was not compared with the DNA. TRBV21-1 is deemed a pseudogene. The CDR3 length is 15 residues. The CDR3 DNA reads TGTGCCAGCAGCCCCCCGGACAGTACCAATCAGCCCCAGCATTTT. As protein: CASSPPDSTNQPQHF.

The CDR3 DNA follows: TGTGCCAGTAAGGTCCAGGGATCCTACGAGCAGTACTTC. It codes for CASKVQGSYEQYF. The V and J genes are TRBV19 and TRBJ2-7; D is possibly TRBD1 (5 bases). V gave up 7 bases and J gave up 1 base, with 11 bases separating them. The germline CDR1 and CDR2 sequences are LNHDA and SQIVND (reference sequence). This CDR3 contains 13 residues.

The V gene is TRBV25-1, the J gene TRBJ2-2; 10 bases agree with TRBD2. Looked up from germline, CDR1 is MGHDK and CDR2 is SYGVNS. The CDR3 has 16 amino acids. Trimming at V came to 4 bases and at J to 6 bases, leaving 8 bases not matched to a gene. The CDR3 DNA follows: TGTGCCAGCAGTGTGCTAGCGGGAGAGGTCGCCGGGGAGCTGTTTTTT. This translates into CASSVLAGEVAGELFF.

V and J are TRBV18 and TRBJ2-7, with 7 bases matching TRBD1. The CDR3 totals 12 residues. The ends lost 3 bases at V and 6 bases at J; junction bases unmatched: 2. The germline gives CDR1 KGHSH, CDR2 LQKENI. CDR3 sequence reads: CASSPTGAEQYF. The CDR3 region has the DNA TGTGCCAGCTCACCTACAGGGGCCGAGCAGTACTTC.

The V call is TRBV5-1, the J call TRBJ2-2; 7 nucleotides line up with TRBD1. Germline values: CDR1 SGHRS, CDR2 YFSETQ. V lost 4 bases to trimming and J lost 5 bases; unmatched junction nucleotides: 8. CDR3 size: 15 residues. The chain's CDR3 is CASSIEMTGTGELFF. The DNA for the CDR3 is TGCGCCAGCAGCATCGAAATGACAGGGACCGGGGAGCTGTTTTTT. The full variable domain, with the rest looked up from reference TRBV5-1 and TRBJ2-2, is KAGVTQTPRYLIKTRGQQVTLSCSPISGHRSVSWYQQTPGQGLQFLFEYFSETQRNKGNFPGRFSGRQFSNSRSEMNVSTLELGDSALYLCASSIEMTGTGELFFGEGSRLTVL.

The chain joins TRBV9 to TRBJ2-7, with 7 bases matching TRBD1. In germline, CDR1 is SGDLS, CDR2 YYNGEE. V was pared by 4 bases and J by 5 bases, with 12 bases of the junction left unmatched. This CDR3 is 15 amino acids long. The CDR3 nucleotides are TGTGCCAGCAGCAATGGACAGGTCACGAAGGACGAGCAGTACTTC. Translation gives CASSNGQVTKDEQYF.

The chain links TRBV2 to TRBJ2-7; 7 nucleotides line up with TRBD1. CDR1 and CDR2 from the germline V gene are SNHLY and FYNNEI. Trimming removed 7 bases from V and 3 bases from J; junction bases left unmatched: 12. This CDR3 region has 15 residues. The CDR3 bases are TGTGCCAGCACCCCAGACGGGACAGCCCTCTACGAGCAGTACTTC. Its translation: CASTPDGTALYEQYF. The full variable domain, with the rest looked up from reference TRBV2 and TRBJ2-7, is EPEVTQTPSHQVTQMGQEVILRCVPISNHLYFYWYRQILGQKVEFLVSFYNNEISEKSEIFDDQFSVERPDGSNFTLKIRSTKLEDSAMYFCASTPDGTALYEQYFGPGTRLTVT.

The chain joins TRBV30 to TRBJ2-5; 9 bases match TRBD1. The J call is doubtful: the DNA matches TRBJ2-7 better. Germline CDR1 GTSNPN, CDR2 SVGIG (reference sequence). The CDR3 extends over 14 amino acids. The CDR3 nucleotides read TGTGCCTGGAGTGCCCGGGACAGGGATGGCGAGCAGTACTTC. It codes for CAWSARDRDGEQYF.

J is TRBJ1-2 and V is TRBV7-2, with 11 bases fitting TRBD1. Looked up from germline, CDR1 is SGHTA and CDR2 is FQGNSA. This CDR3 is 14 amino acids long. The V and J ends lost 5 bases and 5 bases, in that order; junction bases with no gene match: 4. Here the CDR3 DNA reads TGTGCCAGCAGCCAGGACAGGGGGCAATATGGCTACACCTTC. It is translated as CASSQDRGQYGYTF.

The count of this clone is one. The CDR3 bases are TGTGCCAGCAGCCCAAACTCTCACAGGGGCTACGAGCAGTACTTC. Protein: CASSPNSHRGYEQYF. The chain uses TRBV14 and TRBJ2-7, with TRBD1 matching over 7 bases. This CDR3 is built from 15 residues. V lost 4 bases to trimming and J lost 3 bases; unmatched junction nucleotides: 9. From germline, CDR1 is SGHDN and CDR2 FVKESK.

The chain links TRBV5-1 to TRBJ2-4, with TRBD2 as a possible D gene (5 bases). The V gene's germline CDR1 is SGHRS and CDR2 YFSETQ. The V gene lost 4 bases and the J gene lost 3 bases, with 14 bases spanning the gap. There are 15 residues in the CDR3. CDR3 sequence (DNA): TGCGCCAGCAGCCTATACCTCGAGGGCAAAAACATTCAGTACTTC. Amino acid sequence: CASSLYLEGKNIQYF.

This clone came up once. The CDR3 region is CASSSQVEAGELFF. The CDR3 DNA sequence: TGCGCCAGCAGCTCCCAGGTGGAGGCCGGGGAGCTGTTTTTT. The chain links TRBV5-1 to TRBJ2-2, with D perhaps TRBD2 (5 bases). The CDR3 extends over 14 amino acids. The ends were cut back, 3 bases at V and 6 bases at J, with 12 bases in the middle. Germline values: CDR1 SGHRS, CDR2 YFSETQ. Full variable domain (rest looked up from reference TRBV5-1 and TRBJ2-2): KAGVTQTPRYLIKTRGQQVTLSCSPISGHRSVSWYQQTPGQGLQFLFEYFSETQRNKGNFPGRFSGRQFSNSRSEMNVSTLELGDSALYLCASSSQVEAGELFFGEGSRLTVL.

The CDR3 loop is CASSLLGYTGELFF. In DNA form, the CDR3 reads TGTGCCAGCAGTTTATTGGGCTATACCGGGGAGCTGTTTTTT. V usage is TRBV28 and J usage is TRBJ2-2; no firm D call. The CDR3 has 14 residues. V was cut by 1 base and J by 5 bases, with 8 bases left in between. Germline values: CDR1 MDHEN, CDR2 SYDVKM.

The chain recombines TRBV2 with TRBJ2-5, with 10 bases matching TRBD2. The CDR3 is 16 amino acids. From germline, CDR1 is SNHLY and CDR2 FYNNEI. V trimming: 4 bases; J trimming: 5 bases; junction bases outside the gene matches: 10. This chain's CDR3 is CASSVKRGGGGETQYF. The CDR3 bases are TGTGCCAGCAGTGTGAAGCGGGGGGGCGGAGGTGAGACCCAGTACTTC.